This T cell receptor beta chain comes out of a study of brain metastases from non-small cell lung cancer. The assay was immunoSEQ multiplex PCR, and TCRdb's table has in-frame clones only and misses some. The sample lists 13,000 to 15,000 clones; around 86% were seen once. This clone has only a few counts. V lost 4 bases and J lost 4, with 14 bases in between. In germline, CDR1 is LGHDT, CDR2 YNNKEL (reference sequence). CDR3 length: 15 amino acids. Input material: primary lung tumor tissue. V gene TRBV3-1 (or the pseudogene TRBV3-2) combines with J gene TRBJ1-3, with D possibly matching TRBD1 (5 bases). The sequence derives from a donor older than 35 with non-small cell lung cancer. The CDR3 DNA reads TGTGCCAGCAGCCGACCAGGGTTCTCAGGAAACACCATATATTTT. Its protein product is CASSRPGFSGNTIYF.